This T cell receptor (beta chain) was documented in a study of T cell responses to AZD1222 COVID-19 vaccine. Study-level findings and limits: Seropositive AZD1222 recipients at baseline numbered only five or six.

This table comes from immunoSEQ multiplex PCR, and its TCRdb copy is limited to in-frame clones, with some not included. This table has 110,000 to 150,000 clones, around 89% appearing once. Remarks on this clone: Its antigen remains unidentified.

Specimen: peripheral blood, collected on day 0 of AZD1222 vaccination. This receptor was obtained from an adult in good health.

CDR3 nucleotide sequence: TGTGCCAGCAGCAAAGTTGTGAAGGGGGATCAGCCCCAGCATTTT. This encodes CASSKVVKGDQPQHF. The chain employs TRBV21-1 and TRBJ1-5; the D call TRBD1 from the table was never checked on the DNA. TRBV21-1 has pseudogene status. The CDR3 spans 15 residues.